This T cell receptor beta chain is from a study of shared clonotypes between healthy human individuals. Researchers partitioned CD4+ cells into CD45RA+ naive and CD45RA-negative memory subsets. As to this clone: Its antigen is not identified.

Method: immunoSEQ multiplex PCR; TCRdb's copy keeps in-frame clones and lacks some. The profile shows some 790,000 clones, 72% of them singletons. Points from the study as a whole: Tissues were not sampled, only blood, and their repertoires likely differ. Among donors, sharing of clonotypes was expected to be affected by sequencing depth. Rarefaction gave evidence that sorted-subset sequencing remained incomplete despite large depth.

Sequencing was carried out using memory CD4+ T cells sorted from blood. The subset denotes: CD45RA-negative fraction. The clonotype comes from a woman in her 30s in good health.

The CDR3 spells CASRPRPGSTDTQYF. As DNA, the CDR3 is TGTGCCAGCAGGCCTCGCCCCGGGAGCACAGATACGCAGTATTTT. The chain recombines TRBV28 with TRBJ2-3; D ambiguous. Between the trimmed V and J ends, which lost 6 bases and 0 bases, there was a span of 13 bases. The CDR3 is made up of 15 amino acids. Germline values: CDR1 MDHEN, CDR2 SYDVKM.